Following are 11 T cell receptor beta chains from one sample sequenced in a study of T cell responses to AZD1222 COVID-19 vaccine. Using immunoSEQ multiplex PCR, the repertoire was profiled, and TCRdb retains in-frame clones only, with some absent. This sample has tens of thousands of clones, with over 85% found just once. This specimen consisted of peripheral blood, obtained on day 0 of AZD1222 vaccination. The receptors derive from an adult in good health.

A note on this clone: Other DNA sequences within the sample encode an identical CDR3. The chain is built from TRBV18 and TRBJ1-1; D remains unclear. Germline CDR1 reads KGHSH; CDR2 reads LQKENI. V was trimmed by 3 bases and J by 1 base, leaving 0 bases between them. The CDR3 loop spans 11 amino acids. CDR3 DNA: TGTGCCAGCTCACCGAACACTGAAGCTTTCTTT. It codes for CASSPNTEAFF.

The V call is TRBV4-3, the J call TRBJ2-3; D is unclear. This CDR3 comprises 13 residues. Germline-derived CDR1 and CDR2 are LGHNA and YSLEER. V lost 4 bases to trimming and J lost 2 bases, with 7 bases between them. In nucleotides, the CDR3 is TGCGCCAGCAGCCTTTTAAACACAGATACGCAGTATTTT. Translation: CASSLLNTDTQYF.

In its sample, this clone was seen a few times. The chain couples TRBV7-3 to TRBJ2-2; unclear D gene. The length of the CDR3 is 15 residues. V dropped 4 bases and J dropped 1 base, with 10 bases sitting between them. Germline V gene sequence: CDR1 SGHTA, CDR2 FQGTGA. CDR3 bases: TGTGCCAGCAGCTCGACGGTTGGGAACACCGGGGAGCTGTTTTTT. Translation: CASSSTVGNTGELFF.

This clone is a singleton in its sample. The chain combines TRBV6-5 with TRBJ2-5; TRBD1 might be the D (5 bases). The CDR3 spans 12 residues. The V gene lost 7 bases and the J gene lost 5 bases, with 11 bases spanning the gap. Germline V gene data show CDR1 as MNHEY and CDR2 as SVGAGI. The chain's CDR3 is CASKGAEETQYF. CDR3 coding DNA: TGTGCCAGCAAAGGGGCAGAGGAGACCCAGTACTTC.

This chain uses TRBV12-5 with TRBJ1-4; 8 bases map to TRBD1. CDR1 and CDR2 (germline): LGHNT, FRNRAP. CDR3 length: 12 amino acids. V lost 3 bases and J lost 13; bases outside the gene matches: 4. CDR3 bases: TGTGCTAGTGGTTTAACCGGGACAGGACTGTTTTTT. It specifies CASGLTGTGLFF.

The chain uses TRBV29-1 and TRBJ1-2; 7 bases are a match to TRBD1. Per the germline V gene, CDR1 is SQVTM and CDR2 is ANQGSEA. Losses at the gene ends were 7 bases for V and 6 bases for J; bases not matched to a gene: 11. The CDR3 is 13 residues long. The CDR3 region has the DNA TGCAGCGGTATCGGGACAGCTTTTGATGGCTACACCTTC. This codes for CSGIGTAFDGYTF.

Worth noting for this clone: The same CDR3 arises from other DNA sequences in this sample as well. The CDR3 DNA sequence: TGTGCCAGCAGCGTAGGCAGCTCTGGAAACACCATATATTTT. Translation gives CASSVGSSGNTIYF. V gene TRBV9 combines with J gene TRBJ1-3; D is ambiguous. Germline values: CDR1 SGDLS, CDR2 YYNGEE. Trimming took off 0 bases at V and 0 bases at J, with 4 bases between the two ends. The CDR3 spans 14 residues.

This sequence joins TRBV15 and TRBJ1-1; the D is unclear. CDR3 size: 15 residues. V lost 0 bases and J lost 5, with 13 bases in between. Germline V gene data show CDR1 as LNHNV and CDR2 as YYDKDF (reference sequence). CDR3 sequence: CATSRDPPRRTEAFF. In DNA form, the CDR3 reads TGTGCCACCAGCAGAGATCCGCCTCGAAGGACTGAAGCTTTCTTT.

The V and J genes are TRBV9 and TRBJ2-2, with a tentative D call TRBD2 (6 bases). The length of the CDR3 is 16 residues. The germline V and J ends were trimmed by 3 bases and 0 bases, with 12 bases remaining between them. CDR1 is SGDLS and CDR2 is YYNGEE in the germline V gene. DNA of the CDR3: TGTGCCAGCAGCGCTCCCGGACTATCGAACACCGGGGAGCTGTTTTTT. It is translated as CASSAPGLSNTGELFF. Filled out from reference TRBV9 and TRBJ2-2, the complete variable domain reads DSGVTQTPKHLITATGQRVTLRCSPRSGDLSVYWYQQSLDQGLQFLIQYYNGEERAKGNILERFSAQQFPDLHSELNLSSLELGDSALYFCASSAPGLSNTGELFFGEGSRLTVL.

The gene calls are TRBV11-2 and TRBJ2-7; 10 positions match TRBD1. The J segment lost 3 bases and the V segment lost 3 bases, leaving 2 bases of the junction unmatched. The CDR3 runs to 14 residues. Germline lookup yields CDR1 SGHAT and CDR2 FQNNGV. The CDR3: CASSFGTGVYEQYF. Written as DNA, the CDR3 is TGTGCCAGCAGCTTCGGGACAGGGGTCTACGAGCAGTACTTC.

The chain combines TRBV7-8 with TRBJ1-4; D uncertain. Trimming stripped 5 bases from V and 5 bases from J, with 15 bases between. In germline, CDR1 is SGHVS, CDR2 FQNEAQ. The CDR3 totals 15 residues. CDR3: CASSGIGFENEKLFF. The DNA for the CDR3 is TGTGCCAGCAGCGGCATCGGGTTCGAAAATGAAAAACTGTTTTTT.